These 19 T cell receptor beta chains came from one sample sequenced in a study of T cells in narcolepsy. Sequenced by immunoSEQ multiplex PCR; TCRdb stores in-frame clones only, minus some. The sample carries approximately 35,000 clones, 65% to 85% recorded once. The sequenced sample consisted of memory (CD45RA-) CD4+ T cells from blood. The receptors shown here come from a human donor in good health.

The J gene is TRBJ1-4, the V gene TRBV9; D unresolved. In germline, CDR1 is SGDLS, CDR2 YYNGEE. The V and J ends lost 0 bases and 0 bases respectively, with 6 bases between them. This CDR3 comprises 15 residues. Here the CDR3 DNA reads TGTGCCAGCAGCGTAGCCCCTACAACTAATGAAAAACTGTTTTTT. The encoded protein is CASSVAPTTNEKLFF.

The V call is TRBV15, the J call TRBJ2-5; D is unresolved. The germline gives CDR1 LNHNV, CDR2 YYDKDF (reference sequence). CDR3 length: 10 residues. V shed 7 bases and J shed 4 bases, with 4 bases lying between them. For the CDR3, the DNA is TGTGCCACCACCCTAGAGACCCAGTACTTC. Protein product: CATTLETQYF.

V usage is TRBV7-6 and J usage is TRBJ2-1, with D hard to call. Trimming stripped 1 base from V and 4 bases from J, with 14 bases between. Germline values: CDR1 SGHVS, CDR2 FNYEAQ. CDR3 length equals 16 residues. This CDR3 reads CASSLGVSAGYNEQFF. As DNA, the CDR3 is TGTGCCAGCAGCTTAGGTGTTTCGGCTGGGTACAATGAGCAGTTCTTC.

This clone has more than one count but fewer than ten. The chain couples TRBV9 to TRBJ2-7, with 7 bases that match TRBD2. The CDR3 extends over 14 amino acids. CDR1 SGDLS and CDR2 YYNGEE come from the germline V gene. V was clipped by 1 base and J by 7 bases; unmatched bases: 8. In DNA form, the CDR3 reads TGTGCCAGCAGCGTAATGGGGGAGGGCGGGGAGCAGTACTTC. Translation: CASSVMGEGGEQYF.

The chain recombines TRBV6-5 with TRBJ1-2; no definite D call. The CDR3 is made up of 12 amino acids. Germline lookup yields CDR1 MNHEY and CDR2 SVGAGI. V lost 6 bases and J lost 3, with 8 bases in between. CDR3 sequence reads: CASSDDYYGYTF. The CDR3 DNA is TGTGCCAGCAGCGACGATTACTATGGCTACACCTTC.

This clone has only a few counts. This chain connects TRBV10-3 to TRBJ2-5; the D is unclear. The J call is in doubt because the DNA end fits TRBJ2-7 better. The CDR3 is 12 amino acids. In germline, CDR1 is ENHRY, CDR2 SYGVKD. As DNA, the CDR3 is TGTGCCATCAGTGAGGGGTCTGGCGAGCAGTACTTC. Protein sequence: CAISEGSGEQYF.

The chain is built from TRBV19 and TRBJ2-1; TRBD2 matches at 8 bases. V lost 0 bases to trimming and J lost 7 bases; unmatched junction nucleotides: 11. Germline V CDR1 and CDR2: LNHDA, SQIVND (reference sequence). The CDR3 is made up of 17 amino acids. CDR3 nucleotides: TGTGCCAGTAGTATAGACGGTTTCGGGGGGGCCGGGAATGAGCAGTTCTTC. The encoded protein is CASSIDGFGGAGNEQFF. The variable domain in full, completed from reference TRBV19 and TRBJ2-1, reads DGGITQSPKYLFRKEGQNVTLSCEQNLNHDAMYWYRQDPGQGLRLIYYSQIVNDFQKGDIAEGYSVSREKKESFPLTVTSAQKNPTAFYLCASSIDGFGGAGNEQFFGPGTRLTVL.

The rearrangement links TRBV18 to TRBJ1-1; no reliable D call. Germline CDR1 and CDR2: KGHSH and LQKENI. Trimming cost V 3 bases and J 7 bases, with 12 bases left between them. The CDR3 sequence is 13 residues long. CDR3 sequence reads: CASSPNRESEAFF. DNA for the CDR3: TGTGCCAGCTCACCGAACCGGGAGAGTGAAGCTTTCTTT.

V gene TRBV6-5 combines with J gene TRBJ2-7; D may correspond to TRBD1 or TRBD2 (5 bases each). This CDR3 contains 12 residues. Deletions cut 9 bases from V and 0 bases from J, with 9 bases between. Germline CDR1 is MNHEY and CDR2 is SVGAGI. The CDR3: CARRGSSYEQYF. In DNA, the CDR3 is TGTGCCAGGAGGGGCAGCTCCTACGAGCAGTACTTC.

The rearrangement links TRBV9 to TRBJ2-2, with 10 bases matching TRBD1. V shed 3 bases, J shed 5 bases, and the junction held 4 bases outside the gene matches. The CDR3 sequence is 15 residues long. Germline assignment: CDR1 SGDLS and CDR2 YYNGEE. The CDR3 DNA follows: TGTGCCAGCAGCGACCGGGACAGGGGTACCGGGGAGCTGTTTTTT. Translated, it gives CASSDRDRGTGELFF.

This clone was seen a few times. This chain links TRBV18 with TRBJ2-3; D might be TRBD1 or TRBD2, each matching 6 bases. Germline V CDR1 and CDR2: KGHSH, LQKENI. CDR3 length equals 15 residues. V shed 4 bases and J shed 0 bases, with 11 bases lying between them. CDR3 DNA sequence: TGTGCCAGCTCACGAGGGGGGCTTAGCACAGATACGCAGTATTTT. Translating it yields CASSRGGLSTDTQYF.

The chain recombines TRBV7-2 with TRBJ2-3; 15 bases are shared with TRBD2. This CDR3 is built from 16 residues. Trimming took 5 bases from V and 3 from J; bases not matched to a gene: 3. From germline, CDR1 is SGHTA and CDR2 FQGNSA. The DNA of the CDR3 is TGTGCCAGCAGCCCGGGGACTAGCGGGGGGACAGATACGCAGTATTTT. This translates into CASSPGTSGGTDTQYF.

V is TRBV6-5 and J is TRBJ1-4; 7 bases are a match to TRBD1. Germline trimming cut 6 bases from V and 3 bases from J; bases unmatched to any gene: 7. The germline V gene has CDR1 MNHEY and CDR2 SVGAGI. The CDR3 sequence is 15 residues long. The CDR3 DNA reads TGTGCCAGCAGGGTCCTGGGACAGCCTAATGAAAAACTGTTTTTT. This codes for CASRVLGQPNEKLFF.

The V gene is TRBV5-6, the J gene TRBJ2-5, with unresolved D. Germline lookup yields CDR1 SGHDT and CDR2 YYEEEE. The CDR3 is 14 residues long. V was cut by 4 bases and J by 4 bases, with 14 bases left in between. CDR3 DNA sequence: TGTGCCAGCAGCCCCGGACCCACGGGAGAGACCCAGTACTTC. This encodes CASSPGPTGETQYF.

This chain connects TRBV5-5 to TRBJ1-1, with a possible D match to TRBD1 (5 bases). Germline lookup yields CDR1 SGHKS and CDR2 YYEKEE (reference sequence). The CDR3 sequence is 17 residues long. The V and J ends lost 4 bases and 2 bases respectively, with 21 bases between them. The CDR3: CASSLREGRWGNTEAFF. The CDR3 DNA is TGTGCCAGCAGCCTCAGGGAGGGCCGGTGGGGCAACACTGAAGCTTTCTTT.

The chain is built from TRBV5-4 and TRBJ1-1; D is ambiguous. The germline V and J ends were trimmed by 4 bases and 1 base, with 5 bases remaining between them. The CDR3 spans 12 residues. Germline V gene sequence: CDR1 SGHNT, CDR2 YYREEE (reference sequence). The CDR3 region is CASSRRNTEAFF. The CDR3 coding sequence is TGTGCCAGCAGCCGTAGGAACACTGAAGCTTTCTTT.

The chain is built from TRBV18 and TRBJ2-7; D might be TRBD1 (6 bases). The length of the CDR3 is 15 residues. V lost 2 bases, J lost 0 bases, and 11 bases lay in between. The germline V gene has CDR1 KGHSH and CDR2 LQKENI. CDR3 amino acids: CASSPGQGISYEQYF. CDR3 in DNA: TGTGCCAGCTCACCAGGGCAGGGGATCTCCTACGAGCAGTACTTC. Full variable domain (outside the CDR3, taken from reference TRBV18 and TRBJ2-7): NAGVMQNPRHLVRRRGQEARLRCSPMKGHSHVYWYRQLPEEGLKFMVYLQKENIIDESGMPKERFSAEFPKEGPSILRIQQVVRGDSAAYFCASSPGQGISYEQYFGPGTRLTVT.

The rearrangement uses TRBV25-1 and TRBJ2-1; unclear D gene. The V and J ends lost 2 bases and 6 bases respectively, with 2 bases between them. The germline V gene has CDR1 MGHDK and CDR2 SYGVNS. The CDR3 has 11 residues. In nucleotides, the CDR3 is TGTGCCAGCAGTGAAGCCAATGAGCAGTTCTTC. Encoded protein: CASSEANEQFF. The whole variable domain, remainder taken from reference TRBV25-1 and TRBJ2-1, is EADIYQTPRYLVIGTGKKITLECSQTMGHDKMYWYQQDPGMELHLIHYSYGVNSTEKGDLSSESTVSRIRTEHFPLTLESARPSHTSQYLCASSEANEQFFGPGTRLTVL.

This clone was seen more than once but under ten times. CDR3 amino acids: CASSLEQAPYAGYTF. The CDR3 nucleotides are TGCGCCAGCAGCTTGGAACAAGCCCCCTATGCTGGCTACACCTTC. V gene TRBV5-1 combines with J gene TRBJ1-2, with D unresolved. The CDR3 consists of 15 residues. Trimming shortened V by 0 bases and J by 7 bases, and 16 bases separated the two germline ends. Per the germline V gene, CDR1 is SGHRS and CDR2 is YFSETQ. The full variable domain, with the rest looked up from reference TRBV5-1 and TRBJ1-2, is KAGVTQTPRYLIKTRGQQVTLSCSPISGHRSVSWYQQTPGQGLQFLFEYFSETQRNKGNFPGRFSGRQFSNSRSEMNVSTLELGDSALYLCASSLEQAPYAGYTFGSGTRLTVV.